This TCR beta chain was recovered during a study of identical twins. The authors used template switching to add a universal primer site and gave cDNA unique molecular identifiers. Each CDR3 protein gets one entry after TCRdb re-called the 5' RACE reads with MiXCR. The sample lists around 450,000 distinct CDR3 sequences; about 14% were seen once. CDR3 size: 13 residues. CDR1 and CDR2 from the germline V gene are MNHNS and SASEGT. V lost 5 bases and J 8 bases, leaving 12 bases between the germline ends. General observations from the study: Fewer insertions were carried by abundant cord blood beta clonotypes, but none was seen in memory repertoires. For monozygotic twins, models underestimated out-of-frame TCR alpha sharing. Out-of-frame alpha sequences common to twins were enriched for low generation probability.

This clonotype showed up just a few times. Its antigen is unknown. This same sample was also part of a study on yellow fever vaccine responses in identical twins.

This receptor was obtained from a woman under 30 in good health. The rearrangement uses TRBV6-1 and TRBJ1-4; D uncertain. What was sequenced was CD4+ T cells sorted from blood. CDR3 nucleotides: TGTGCCAGCAGTCTGGGCCCAGGAGAAAAACTGTTTTTT. It specifies CASSLGPGEKLFF.